A selection of T cell receptor beta chains follows, all from one sample in a study of CD8 T cells in ankylosing spondylitis. TCRdb analysed the 5' RACE reads with MiXCR anew, one entry per CDR3 protein. The table includes approximately 150,000 distinct CDR3 sequences, 9.8% detected once. Material for sequencing was blood, either unsorted or a sorted T cell fraction (not recorded which). These receptors came from a female donor with ankylosing spondylitis or in good health (not recorded which). Each CDR3 is given with its conserved first and last residue. The order of the fields is CDR3 length, D gene, J gene, clone size, V gene, CDR3 protein, CDR3 DNA. The D gene is left open where the match is weak. Rows give clone size only sometimes, using once, few, many, or a class for an expanded clone.

15,TRBD2,TRBJ2-1,many,TRBV7-8,CASSLRLAGGDEQFF,TGTGCCAGCAGCTTAAGACTAGCGGGAGGTGATGAGCAGTTCTTC
17,TRBD1,TRBJ2-7,NA,TRBV6-5,CASSYSSRDRNSYEQYF,TGTGCCAGCAGTTACTCCTCCAGGGACAGAAACTCCTACGAGCAGTACTTC
16,TRBD2,TRBJ2-1,many,TRBV28,CASRRTSGSSYNEQFF,TGTGCCAGCAGACGGACTAGCGGGAGCTCCTACAATGAGCAGTTCTTC
15,TRBD2,TRBJ2-1,NA,TRBV28,CASSFESGRANEQFF,TGTGCCAGCAGTTTCGAGAGCGGGAGGGCCAATGAGCAGTTCTTC
15,NA,TRBJ2-2,few,TRBV6-5,CASSYAERNTGELFF,TGTGCCAGCAGTTACGCCGAGCGGAACACCGGGGAGCTGTTTTTT
19,TRBD2,TRBJ2-2,many,TRBV4-3,CASSQDPLAGEILTGELFF,TGCGCCAGCAGCCAAGACCCTCTAGCGGGAGAGATACTCACCGGGGAGCTGTTTTTT
14,NA,TRBJ1-2,NA,TRBV7-2,CASSWESRTRGYTF,TGTGCCAGCAGCTGGGAGAGCCGCACCAGGGGCTACACCTTC
18,NA,TRBJ1-5,NA,TRBV6-1,CASSEWRVGRLKGVPQHF,TGTGCCAGCAGTGAATGGAGGGTGGGCAGGCTGAAGGGTGTGCCCCAGCATTTT
16,NA,TRBJ2-2,NA,TRBV12-3/TRBV12-4,CASSPLGSQNTGELFF,TGTGCCAGCAGTCCCCTGGGAAGCCAAAATACCGGGGAGCTGTTTTTT
13,NA,TRBJ2-7,few,TRBV9,CASMGGMASEQYF,TGTGCCAGCATGGGTGGGATGGCGTCCGAGCAGTACTTC
18,TRBD2,TRBJ2-3,NA,TRBV27,CASSLAPPGRGLTDTQYF,TGTGCCAGCAGTTTAGCCCCCCCAGGGAGGGGTCTCACAGATACGCAGTATTTT
17,NA,TRBJ2-2,NA,TRBV7-9,CASRGTDRDPVHGKLFF,TGTGCCAGCAGAGGAACGGACCGGGACCCGGTCCACGGGAAGCTGTTTTTT
14,TRBD1,TRBJ2-7,many,TRBV28,CASSASGQHYEQYF,TGTGCCAGCAGTGCCTCGGGACAGCACTACGAGCAGTACTTC
14,NA,TRBJ1-2,few,TRBV9,CASSTGRWDYGYTF,TGTGCCAGCAGCACAGGGAGGTGGGACTATGGCTACACCTTC
18,TRBD2,TRBJ2-1,NA,TRBV7-8,CASSLYETSGRFYNEQFF,TGTGCCAGCAGCTTATACGAGACTAGCGGGAGATTCTACAATGAGCAGTTCTTC
14,NA,TRBJ1-1,NA,TRBV4-1,CASSHSQGYTEAFF,TGCGCCAGCAGCCACTCACAGGGTTACACTGAAGCTTTCTTT
16,TRBD2,TRBJ2-1,few,TRBV6-5,CASSYSLAGGLAEQFF,TGTGCCAGCAGTTACTCTCTAGCGGGAGGGTTGGCTGAGCAGTTCTTC
16,NA,TRBJ2-7,few,TRBV21-1,CASSKAGRIPSHEQYF,TGTGCCAGCAGCAAAGCGGGACGCATACCCTCCCACGAGCAGTACTTC
15,NA,TRBJ2-1,few,TRBV6-5,CASSYSGSHYNEQFF,TGTGCCAGCAGTTACTCCGGCAGTCACTACAATGAGCAGTTCTTC
14,TRBD1,TRBJ1-2,few,TRBV7-6,CASSKRPGQNGYTF,TGTGCCAGCAGCAAAAGACCGGGACAGAATGGCTACACCTTC
13,NA,TRBJ2-1,NA,TRBV28,CASGSSSYNEQFF,TGTGCCAGCGGCTCCAGCTCCTACAATGAGCAGTTCTTC
13,TRBD1,TRBJ2-7,many,TRBV28,CASSPGQGWEQYF,TGTGCCAGCAGTCCCGGACAGGGATGGGAGCAGTACTTC
16,TRBD2,TRBJ2-2,many,TRBV20-1,CSARDPGLADTGELFF,TGCAGTGCTAGAGACCCGGGACTAGCGGACACCGGGGAGCTGTTTTTT
14,NA,TRBJ2-5,NA,TRBV9,CASSAGPSQETQYF,TGTGCCAGCAGCGCCGGGCCCTCCCAAGAGACCCAGTACTTC
15,TRBD2,TRBJ2-7,NA,TRBV4-2,CASSQETSGSYEQYF,TGTGCCAGCAGCCAAGAGACTAGCGGGAGCTACGAGCAGTACTTC
13,NA,TRBJ2-7,few,TRBV27,CASSLAGGNEQYF,TGTGCCAGCAGTTTAGCAGGGGGGAACGAGCAGTACTTC
13,NA,TRBJ1-1,many,TRBV2,CASSQYRDTEAFF,TGTGCCAGCAGTCAATACAGGGACACTGAAGCTTTCTTT
11,NA,TRBJ2-7,medium-sized,TRBV5-1,CASSIGAMQYF,TGCGCCAGCAGCATCGGGGCGATGCAGTACTTC
14,NA,TRBJ2-1,few,TRBV6-5,CASSSLGAPNEQFF,TGTGCCAGCAGTTCCTTGGGAGCTCCCAATGAGCAGTTCTTC
17,TRBD2,TRBJ2-3,NA,TRBV4-3,CASSQERLAEALDTQYF,TGCGCCAGCAGCCAAGAAAGGCTAGCGGAAGCCCTAGATACGCAGTATTTT
13,NA,TRBJ2-1,few,TRBV28,CASSPRLEGGQFF,TGTGCCAGCAGTCCAAGACTAGAGGGTGGGCAGTTCTTC
14,NA,TRBJ1-5,many,TRBV28,CASSSPRQNQPQHF,TGTGCCAGCAGTTCCCCCCGACAGAATCAGCCCCAGCATTTT
12,NA,TRBJ1-4,many,TRBV12-3/TRBV12-4,CASSLVGEKLFF,TGTGCCAGCAGTTTGGTTGGAGAAAAACTGTTTTTT
17,NA,TRBJ2-7,NA,TRBV7-6,CASSLEGVDQGSYEQYF,TGTGCCAGCAGCTTAGAGGGGGTCGATCAGGGTTCCTACGAGCAGTACTTC
13,NA,TRBJ1-1,NA,TRBV7-2,CASSPGWTTEAFF,TGTGCCAGCAGCCCCGGGTGGACCACTGAAGCTTTCTTT
16,NA,TRBJ2-1,few,TRBV6-1,CASSPEHDGSYNEQFF,TGTGCCAGCAGCCCTGAGCACGATGGCTCCTACAATGAGCAGTTCTTC
15,NA,TRBJ1-6,many,TRBV7-9,CASRGIGTDYSPLHF,TGTGCCAGCAGAGGTATCGGGACGGATTATTCACCCCTCCACTTT
15,NA,TRBJ1-2,many,TRBV6-2/TRBV6-3,CASSPTGFHLDGYTF,TGTGCCAGCAGTCCGACAGGCTTTCATCTAGATGGCTACACCTTC
16,TRBD1,TRBJ2-7,NA,TRBV10-2,CASSDSRTGGTYEQYF,TGCGCCAGCAGCGACTCAAGGACAGGGGGAACCTACGAGCAGTACTTC
12,NA,TRBJ2-1,NA,TRBV12-3/TRBV12-4,CASTVGYYEQFF,TGTGCCAGCACCGTGGGATATTATGAGCAGTTCTTC
14,NA,TRBJ2-1,few,TRBV27,CASKSGTYNNEQFF,TGTGCCAGCAAATCCGGGACTTACAACAATGAGCAGTTCTTC
13,NA,TRBJ2-1,NA,TRBV29-1,CSVERVSINEQFF,TGCAGCGTGGAGCGGGTGTCTATCAATGAGCAGTTCTTC
16,NA,TRBJ1-2,many,TRBV4-2,CASSQDRQVREYGYTF,TGTGCCAGCAGCCAAGACAGACAGGTTCGGGAATATGGCTACACCTTC